The 3 T cell receptor beta chains below all came from one sample that was sequenced in a study of control samples from healthy donors and cancer patients. Assay: immunoSEQ multiplex PCR; the TCRdb copy retains only in-frame clones and omits some. There are about 410,000 clones in the sample; 80% to 95% occur only once, and 6% to 7% lies in the top ten. The sequenced sample consisted of PBMCs. The receptors originated from a man between 35 and 55 years old with head and neck cancer.

This chain links TRBV3-1 (or the pseudogene TRBV3-2) with TRBJ2-1; the D gene could be TRBD1 or TRBD2 (5 bases each). V was cut by 0 bases and J by 2 bases, with 11 bases left in between. The CDR3 runs 16 residues. Per germline, CDR1 LGHDT and CDR2 YNNKEL (reference sequence). This CDR3 is CASSQDGAAAYNEQFF. The CDR3 region has the DNA TGTGCCAGCAGCCAAGACGGGGCCGCTGCCTACAATGAGCAGTTCTTC.

The chain uses TRBV5-6 and TRBJ2-1; D uncertain. Trimming removed 0 bases from V and 0 bases from J, with 10 bases in between. CDR3 length: 16 amino acids. Germline CDR1 and CDR2: SGHDT and YYEEEE. This CDR3 is CASSLGADLSYNEQFF. In DNA, the CDR3 is TGTGCCAGCAGCTTGGGGGCAGATCTCTCCTACAATGAGCAGTTCTTC.

The chain couples TRBV27 to TRBJ2-1; D not certain. Germline CDR1 MNHEY, CDR2 SMNVEV (reference sequence). Trimming stripped 7 bases from V and 0 bases from J, with 16 bases between. There are 16 residues in the CDR3. The CDR3 loop reads CASTSPRPTSYNEQFF. In nucleotides, the CDR3 is TGTGCCAGCACCTCACCCAGGCCAACCTCCTACAATGAGCAGTTCTTC.